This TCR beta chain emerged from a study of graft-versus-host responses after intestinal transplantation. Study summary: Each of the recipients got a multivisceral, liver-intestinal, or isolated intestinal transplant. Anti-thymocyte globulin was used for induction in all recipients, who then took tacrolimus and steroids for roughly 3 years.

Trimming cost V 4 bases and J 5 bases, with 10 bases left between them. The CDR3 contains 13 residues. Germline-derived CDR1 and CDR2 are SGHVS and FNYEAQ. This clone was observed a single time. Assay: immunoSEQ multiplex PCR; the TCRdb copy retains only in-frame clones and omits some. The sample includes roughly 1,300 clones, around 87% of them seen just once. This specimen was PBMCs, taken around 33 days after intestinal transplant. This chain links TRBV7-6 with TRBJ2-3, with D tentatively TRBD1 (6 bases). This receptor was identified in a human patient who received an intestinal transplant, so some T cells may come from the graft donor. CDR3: CASSSKGGDTQYF. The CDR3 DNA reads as TGTGCCAGCAGCTCAAAAGGGGGAGATACGCAGTATTTT.